These 27 T cell receptor beta chains were all obtained from the same sample, sequenced in a study of blood T cell repertoires in COVID-19 (TCRdb year 2020). Receptor amplification or capture employed the immunoSEQ multiplex PCR assay. In its TCRdb copy, this immuneACCESS table keeps in-frame sequences only and misses some clones. Where compared with another copy, unresolved V genes explain less than half of these, and the others have no known cause. Recorded for this sample are about 480,000 clones; more than 75% of them occurred a single time. The ten biggest clones cover 1.5% to 2% of the sample. Sequenced: PBMCs or T cells enriched from blood (not recorded which). The receptors originated from a woman in her 40s who had recovered from COVID-19.

V is TRBV24-1 and J is TRBJ2-7; 8 bases agree with TRBD2. Trimming cost V 6 bases and J 4 bases; bases outside gene matches: 4. CDR3 length equals 13 residues. The germline V gene encodes CDR1 KGHDR and CDR2 SFDVKD. CDR3 nucleotides: TGTGCCACCAGTTTTGAGCGGGAGTACGAGCAGTACTTC. Translated: CATSFEREYEQYF.

This clone has a handful of counts. The chain has TRBV10-1 and TRBJ2-7; 12 bases agree with TRBD2. The CDR3 is made up of 15 amino acids. Trimming removed 3 bases from V and 6 bases from J; junction bases left unmatched: 6. CDR1 and CDR2 (germline): WNHNN, SYGVQD (reference sequence). The CDR3 DNA reads TGCGCCAGCAGTGACCGACTAGCGGGAGCCCTCGAGCAGTACTTC. Residues: CASSDRLAGALEQYF.

This clone was recorded only once. V and J are TRBV29-1 and TRBJ1-1, with TRBD1 as a possible D gene (5 bases). V lost 6 bases to trimming and J lost 7 bases, with 18 bases between them. The germline CDR1 and CDR2 sequences are SQVTM and ANQGSEA. CDR3 size: 13 residues. CDR3 in amino acids: CSVPITGGVEAFF. The CDR3 DNA reads as TGCAGCGTCCCCATCACGGGGGGAGTTGAAGCTTTCTTT.

The V call is TRBV10-3, the J call TRBJ1-3, with D possibly TRBD1 on 6 matching bases. The CDR3 spans 13 residues. V dropped 1 base and J dropped 6 bases, with 7 bases sitting between them. CDR1 and CDR2 (germline): ENHRY, SYGVKD. CDR3 residues: CAISEYRENTIYF. In nucleotides, the CDR3 is TGTGCCATCAGTGAGTACAGGGAAAACACCATATATTTT.

The V gene is TRBV5-8, the J gene TRBJ2-5; weak D call: TRBD1 (6 bases). The V end was cut by 4 bases, the J end by 1 base, with 14 bases between. CDR3 size: 15 residues. The germline V gene encodes CDR1 SGHTS and CDR2 YDEGEE. DNA for the CDR3: TGTGCCAGCAGCCAGATACTACAGGGCCAAGAGACCCAGTACTTC. Encoded protein: CASSQILQGQETQYF.

The chain links TRBV2 to TRBJ1-1; 7 bases map to TRBD1. The length of the CDR3 is 14 residues. Germline CDR1 is SNHLY and CDR2 is FYNNEI. With 3 bases clipped from V and 1 base from J, the junction kept 2 bases outside the gene matches. CDR3 DNA: TGTGCCAGCAGTGACGGGACAGCGAACACTGAAGCTTTCTTT. Amino acids: CASSDGTANTEAFF.

Written as DNA, the CDR3 is TGTGCCACCAGCAGGGGGGGGACAGGGATAAGTGAAAAACTGTTTTTT. Residues: CATSRGGTGISEKLFF. J is TRBJ1-4 and V is TRBV15, with 9 bases matching TRBD1. The CDR3 is 16 residues long. The trim removed 3 bases at V and 7 bases at J, leaving 9 bases unmatched. Germline V lookup: CDR1 LNHNV, CDR2 YYDKDF (reference sequence).

The chain carries TRBV5-1 and TRBJ2-7, with D perhaps TRBD2 (6 bases). The V end was cut by 3 bases, the J end by 5 bases, with 15 bases between. This CDR3 spans 14 amino acids. The germline gives CDR1 SGHRS, CDR2 YFSETQ. CDR3 sequence reads: CASSSLSGLDEQYF. In nucleotides, the CDR3 is TGCGCCAGCAGCTCCCTTAGCGGTTTGGACGAGCAGTACTTC.

V usage is TRBV27 and J usage is TRBJ1-6, with D unresolved. V lost 2 bases and J lost 12, with 8 bases in between. The CDR3 contains 12 residues. Germline V CDR1 and CDR2: MNHEY, SMNVEV (reference sequence). The CDR3 spells CASSLTARPLHF. The DNA of the CDR3 is TGTGCCAGCAGTTTAACAGCCAGACCCCTCCACTTT.

This clone is a singleton in its sample. The rearrangement links TRBV24-1 to TRBJ2-1, with TRBD2 matching 11 bases. This CDR3 contains 15 residues. Germline V gene sequence: CDR1 KGHDR, CDR2 SFDVKD. Trimming took 6 bases from V and 3 from J; bases not matched to a gene: 3. The CDR3 is CATSKTSGNYNEQFF. CDR3 bases: TGTGCCACCAGTAAGACTAGCGGGAACTACAATGAGCAGTTCTTC.

The V and J genes are TRBV19 and TRBJ1-3; D perhaps matches TRBD1 (5 bases). The V gene's germline CDR1 is LNHDA and CDR2 SQIVND (reference sequence). The V end was cut by 7 bases, the J end by 0 bases, with 16 bases between. The CDR3 runs 16 residues. The DNA for the CDR3 is TGTGCCAGTACCCCCGACAGCGCATCCTCTGGAAACACCATATATTTT. It encodes CASTPDSASSGNTIYF.

V is TRBV7-9 and J is TRBJ1-1; possibly TRBD1 for D (6 bases). The CDR3 runs 15 residues. V gave up 4 bases and J gave up 3 bases, with 15 bases separating them. Germline-derived CDR1 and CDR2 are SEHNR and FQNEAQ (reference sequence). This CDR3 reads CASSSYQGPHTEAFF. As DNA, the CDR3 is TGTGCCAGCAGCTCATACCAGGGGCCCCACACTGAAGCTTTCTTT.

CDR3 region: CASRYTQNTGELFF. The CDR3 DNA reads TGTGCCAGCAGATACACCCAGAACACCGGGGAGCTGTTTTTT. V gene TRBV2 combines with J gene TRBJ2-2; D gene ambiguous. The V gene lost 6 bases and the J gene lost 1 base, with 9 bases spanning the gap. This CDR3 is built from 14 residues. CDR1 is SNHLY, CDR2 FYNNEI, per germline.

As regards this clone: The sample holds other DNA sequences that translate to the same CDR3. V and J are TRBV6-5 and TRBJ2-7, with TRBD2 matching over 11 bases. The germline CDR1 and CDR2 sequences are MNHEY and SVGAGI. This CDR3 has 15 residues. After removal of 0 bases from V and 3 bases from J, the junction contained 1 base not matched to a gene. This CDR3 is CASSYSTSGSYEQYF. CDR3 bases: TGTGCCAGCAGTTACTCCACTAGCGGGAGCTACGAGCAGTACTTC.

Comment on this clone: In the same sample, other DNA sequences code for this CDR3. The genes are TRBV18 and TRBJ2-1; TRBD2 is a possible D gene (5 bases). The CDR3 is 11 residues long. Trimming took off 3 bases at V and 10 bases at J, with 7 bases between the two ends. Germline CDR1 is KGHSH and CDR2 is LQKENI. DNA for the CDR3: TGTGCCAGCTCACCCCGGGGAGAGCAGTTCTTC. It codes for CASSPRGEQFF.

The rearrangement joins TRBV6-5 to TRBJ1-6; 9 bases agree with TRBD1. Germline trimming cut 2 bases from V and 7 bases from J; bases unmatched to any gene: 6. Germline V gene sequence: CDR1 MNHEY, CDR2 SVGAGI. The CDR3 is 16 amino acids. The CDR3, as DNA: TGTGCCAGCAGTTACGGACGAGGGACAGGGAATTCACCCCTCCACTTT. Its protein product is CASSYGRGTGNSPLHF.

CDR3 amino acids: CATSRDSPLNEQFF. The CDR3 DNA sequence: TGTGCCACCAGCAGAGATAGTCCCTTAAATGAGCAGTTCTTC. The V call is TRBV15, the J call TRBJ2-1; D is unclear. V was clipped by 0 bases and J by 7 bases, with 10 bases between them. CDR3 length: 14 amino acids. The germline gives CDR1 LNHNV, CDR2 YYDKDF (reference sequence).

This chain links TRBV27 with TRBJ2-1; TRBD1 might be the D (6 bases). The CDR3 has 15 residues. Germline V gives CDR1 MNHEY, CDR2 SMNVEV (reference sequence). Trimming cost V 5 bases and J 5 bases, with 16 bases left between them. In DNA, the CDR3 is TGTGCCAGCAGTCCCACCGGGACACTGAACAATGAGCAGTTCTTC. Protein product: CASSPTGTLNNEQFF.

This sequence joins TRBV9 and TRBJ2-1, with TRBD2 matching over 7 bases. J gave up 5 bases and V 3 bases, and 5 bases lay outside the gene matches. The CDR3 extends over 14 amino acids. Germline lookup yields CDR1 SGDLS and CDR2 YYNGEE. CDR3 sequence (DNA): TGTGCCAGCAGCGAGAGCGGGACTAACAATGAGCAGTTCTTC. Translation gives CASSESGTNNEQFF.

The chain uses TRBV12-3 or TRBV12-4 and TRBJ2-1; possibly TRBD2 for D (6 bases). CDR3 length: 12 amino acids. V dropped 6 bases and J dropped 9 bases, with 12 bases sitting between them. In nucleotides, the CDR3 is TGTGCCAGCAGCCCCGTGGGAGGTGAGCAGTTCTTC. It is translated as CASSPVGGEQFF.

V gene TRBV7-2 combines with J gene TRBJ1-1; D call uncertain. V was cut by 5 bases and J by 0 bases, with 13 bases left in between. The CDR3 totals 15 residues. The germline CDR1 and CDR2 sequences are SGHTA and FQGNSA. The CDR3 loop is CASSADIYLNTEAFF. In DNA, the CDR3 is TGTGCCAGCAGCGCAGACATCTACTTGAACACTGAAGCTTTCTTT.

V gene TRBV11-2 combines with J gene TRBJ1-2; 9 nucleotides match TRBD1. With 3 bases clipped from V and 6 bases from J, the junction kept 5 bases outside the gene matches. The CDR3 covers 14 residues. The germline V gene has CDR1 SGHAT and CDR2 FQNNGV. The CDR3 is CASSFTGGADGYTF. The CDR3, as DNA: TGTGCCAGCAGCTTCACAGGGGGCGCGGATGGCTACACCTTC.

The chain joins TRBV6-9 to TRBJ1-5; 8 nucleotides agree with TRBD1. V was clipped by 5 bases and J by 2 bases; unmatched bases: 5. The CDR3 has 15 amino acids. Germline CDR1 is MNHGY and CDR2 is SVAAGI. The CDR3 coding sequence is TGTGCCAGCAGTAAGGGGGGACAGGGCAATCAGCCCCAGCATTTT. Its protein is CASSKGGQGNQPQHF.

The rearrangement uses TRBV11-1 and TRBJ1-6, with a possible D match to TRBD1 (6 bases). The CDR3 is made up of 13 amino acids. The V end lost 5 bases, the J end lost 10 bases, and 12 bases lay between the germline ends. Germline values: CDR1 SGHAT, CDR2 FQDESV (reference sequence). The CDR3: CASSQQGYSPLHF. The DNA of the CDR3 is TGTGCCAGCAGCCAACAGGGTTACTCACCCCTCCACTTT.

The rearrangement joins TRBV19 to TRBJ1-2; 7 nucleotides agree with TRBD1. The length of the CDR3 is 15 residues. Germline CDR1 is LNHDA and CDR2 is SQIVND (reference sequence). V lost 1 base and J lost 5; bases outside the gene matches: 7. The CDR3 is CASSIAHRGRYGYTF. The CDR3 nucleotides read TGTGCCAGTAGTATAGCGCACAGGGGTAGGTATGGCTACACCTTC.

The chain couples TRBV27 to TRBJ1-1; maybe TRBD1 (6 bases). This CDR3 has 14 amino acids. The ends were cut back, 5 bases at V and 0 bases at J, with 10 bases in the middle. CDR1 MNHEY and CDR2 SMNVEV come from the germline V gene (reference sequence). The CDR3, as DNA: TGTGCCAGCAGTCTGGACAGCATGAACACTGAAGCTTTCTTT. It codes for CASSLDSMNTEAFF.

This clone appeared once. The chain links TRBV6-5 to TRBJ2-1; the D gene is possibly TRBD1 (6 bases). The length of the CDR3 is 14 residues. V gave up 7 bases and J gave up 7 bases, with 17 bases separating them. Germline CDR1 and CDR2: MNHEY and SVGAGI. DNA for the CDR3: TGTGCCAGCACGGCATCCTCAGGGGCGAATGAGCAGTTCTTC. This codes for CASTASSGANEQFF.